The sequence of this T cell receptor (beta chain) was determined in a study of early T cells in non-severe SARS-CoV-2 infection. Overall study: The authors sequenced bulk RNA from unsorted whole blood, leaving chains unpaired. Study observations and caveats: Missing private and CD4 specificities, VDJdb matching favored anti-spike CD8 responses.

Points on this clonotype: Its antigen is as yet unknown.

Individually, cDNA molecules had unique molecular identifiers attached to them. TCRdb re-derived calls from the 5' RACE reads in MiXCR, one entry per CDR3 protein. The sample has roughly 50,000 distinct CDR3 sequences, around 8% seen once. With V trimmed by 1 base and J by 5 bases, 10 bases remained unmatched. This CDR3 is built from 17 residues. Germline loops: CDR1 SNHLY, CDR2 FYNNEI. The chain couples TRBV2 to TRBJ2-1; 8 bases are a match to TRBD2. The TCR comes from an adult who was a healthcare worker with PCR-confirmed SARS-CoV-2 infection or an uninfected control (not recorded which). The sequenced material came from whole blood. The CDR3 coding sequence is TGTGCCAGCAGTGAAGGAGGTAGCGGGGTCAGGAACAATGAGCAGTTCTTC. Amino acids: CASSEGGSGVRNNEQFF.